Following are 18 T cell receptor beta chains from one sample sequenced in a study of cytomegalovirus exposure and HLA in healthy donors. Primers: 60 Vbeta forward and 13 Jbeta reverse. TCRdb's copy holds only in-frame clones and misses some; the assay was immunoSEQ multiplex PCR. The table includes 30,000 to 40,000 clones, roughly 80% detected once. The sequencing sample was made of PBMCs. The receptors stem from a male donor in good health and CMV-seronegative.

The DNA for the CDR3 is TGTGCCAGCAGCGTAACGGGTCACGGCACAGATACGCAGTATTTT. Residues: CASSVTGHGTDTQYF. The V and J genes are TRBV9 and TRBJ2-3; D not resolved. V lost 1 base and J 1 base, leaving 10 bases between the germline ends. This CDR3 comprises 15 residues. Germline lookup yields CDR1 SGDLS and CDR2 YYNGEE.

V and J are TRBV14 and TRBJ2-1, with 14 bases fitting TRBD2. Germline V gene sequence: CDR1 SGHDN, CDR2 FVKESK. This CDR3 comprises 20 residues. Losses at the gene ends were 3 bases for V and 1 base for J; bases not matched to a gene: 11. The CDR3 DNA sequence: TGTGCCAGCAGCCAGAGAATGGGACTAGCGGGAGCCTCATCCTACAATGAGCAGTTCTTC. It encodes CASSQRMGLAGASSYNEQFF. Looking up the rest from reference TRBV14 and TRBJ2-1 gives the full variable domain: EAGVTQFPSHSVIEKGQTVTLRCDPISGHDNLYWYRRVMGKEIKFLLHFVKESKQDESGMPNNRFLAERTGGTYSTLKVQPAELEDSGVYFCASSQRMGLAGASSYNEQFFGPGTRLTVL.

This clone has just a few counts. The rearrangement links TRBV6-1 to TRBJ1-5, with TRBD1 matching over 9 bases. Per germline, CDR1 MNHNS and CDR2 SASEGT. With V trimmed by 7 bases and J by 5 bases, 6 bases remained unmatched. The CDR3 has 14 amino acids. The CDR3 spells CASNWDRVYQPQHF. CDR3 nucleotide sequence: TGTGCCAGCAATTGGGACAGGGTGTATCAGCCCCAGCATTTT.

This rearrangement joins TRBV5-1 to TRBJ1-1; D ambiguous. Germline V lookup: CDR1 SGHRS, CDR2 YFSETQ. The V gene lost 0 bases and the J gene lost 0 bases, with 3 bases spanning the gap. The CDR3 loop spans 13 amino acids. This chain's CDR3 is CASSLVMNTEAFF. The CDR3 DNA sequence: TGCGCCAGCAGCTTGGTTATGAACACTGAAGCTTTCTTT.

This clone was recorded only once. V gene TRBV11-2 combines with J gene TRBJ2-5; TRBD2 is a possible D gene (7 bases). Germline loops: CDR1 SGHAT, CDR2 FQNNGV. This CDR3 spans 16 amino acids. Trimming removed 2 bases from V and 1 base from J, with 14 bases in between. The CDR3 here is CASSLYPGGGQETQYF. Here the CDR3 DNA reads TGTGCCAGCAGCTTATATCCGGGGGGCGGCCAAGAGACCCAGTACTTC.

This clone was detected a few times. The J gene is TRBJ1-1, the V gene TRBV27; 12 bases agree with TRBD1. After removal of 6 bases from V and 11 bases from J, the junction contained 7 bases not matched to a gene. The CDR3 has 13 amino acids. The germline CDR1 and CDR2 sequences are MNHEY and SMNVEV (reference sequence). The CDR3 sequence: CASRGGDRGPAFF. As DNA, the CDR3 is TGTGCCAGCAGAGGGGGGGACAGGGGGCCGGCTTTCTTT.

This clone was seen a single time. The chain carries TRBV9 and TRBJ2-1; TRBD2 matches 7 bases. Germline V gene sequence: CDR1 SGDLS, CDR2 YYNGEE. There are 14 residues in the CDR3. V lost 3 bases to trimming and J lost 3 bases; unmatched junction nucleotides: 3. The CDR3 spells CASSDTSDYNEQFF. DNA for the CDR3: TGTGCCAGCAGCGACACTAGCGACTACAATGAGCAGTTCTTC. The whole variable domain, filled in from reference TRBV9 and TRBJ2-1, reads DSGVTQTPKHLITATGQRVTLRCSPRSGDLSVYWYQQSLDQGLQFLIQYYNGEERAKGNILERFSAQQFPDLHSELNLSSLELGDSALYFCASSDTSDYNEQFFGPGTRLTVL.

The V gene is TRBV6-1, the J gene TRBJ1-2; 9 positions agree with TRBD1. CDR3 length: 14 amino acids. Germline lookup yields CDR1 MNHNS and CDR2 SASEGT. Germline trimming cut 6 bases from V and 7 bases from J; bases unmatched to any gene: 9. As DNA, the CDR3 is TGTGCCAGCAGAGGGACAGGGCGAAGGACTGGCTACACCTTC. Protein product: CASRGTGRRTGYTF.

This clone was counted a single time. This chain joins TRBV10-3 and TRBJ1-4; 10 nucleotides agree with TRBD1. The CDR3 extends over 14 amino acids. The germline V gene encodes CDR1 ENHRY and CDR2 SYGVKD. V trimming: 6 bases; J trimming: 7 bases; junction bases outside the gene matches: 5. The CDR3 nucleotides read TGTGCCATCAGAGGGACAGGGGAAACTGAAAAACTGTTTTTT. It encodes CAIRGTGETEKLFF.

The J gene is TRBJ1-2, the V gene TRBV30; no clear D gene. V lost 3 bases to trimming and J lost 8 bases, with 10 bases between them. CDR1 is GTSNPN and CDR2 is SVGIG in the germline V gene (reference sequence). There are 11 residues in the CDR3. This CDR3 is CAWSRERGYTF. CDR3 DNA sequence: TGTGCCTGGAGCCGCGAGCGCGGCTACACCTTC.

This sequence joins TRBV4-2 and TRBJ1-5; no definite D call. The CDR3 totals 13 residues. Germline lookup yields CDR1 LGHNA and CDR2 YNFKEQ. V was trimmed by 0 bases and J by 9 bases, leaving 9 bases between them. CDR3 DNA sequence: TGTGCCAGCAGCCAAGATCTAGGGAGGCCCCAGCATTTT. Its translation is CASSQDLGRPQHF.

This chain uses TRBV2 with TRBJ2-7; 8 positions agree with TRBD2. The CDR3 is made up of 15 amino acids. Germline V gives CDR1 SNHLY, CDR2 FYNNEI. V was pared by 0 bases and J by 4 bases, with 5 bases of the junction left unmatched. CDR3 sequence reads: CASSEARTSRYEQYF. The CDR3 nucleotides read TGTGCCAGCAGTGAAGCTAGGACTAGCAGGTACGAGCAGTACTTC.

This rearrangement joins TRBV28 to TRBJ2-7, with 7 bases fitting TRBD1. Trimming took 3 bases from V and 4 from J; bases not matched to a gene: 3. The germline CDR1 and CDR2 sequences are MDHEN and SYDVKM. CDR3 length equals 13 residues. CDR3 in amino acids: CASSFGTVYEQYF. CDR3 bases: TGTGCCAGCAGTTTCGGGACAGTATACGAGCAGTACTTC.

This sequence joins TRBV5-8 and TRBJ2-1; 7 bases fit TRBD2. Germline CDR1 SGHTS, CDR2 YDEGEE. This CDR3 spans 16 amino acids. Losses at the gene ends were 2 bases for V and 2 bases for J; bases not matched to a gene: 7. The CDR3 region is CASSFYGRGAYNEQFF. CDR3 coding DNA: TGTGCCAGCAGCTTTTATGGGAGGGGAGCCTACAATGAGCAGTTCTTC. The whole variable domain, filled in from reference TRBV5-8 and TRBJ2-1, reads EAGVTQSPTHLIKTRGQQATLRCSPISGHTSVYWYQQALGLGLQFLLWYDEGEERNRGNFPPRFSGRQFPNYSSELNVNALELEDSALYLCASSFYGRGAYNEQFFGPGTRLTVL.

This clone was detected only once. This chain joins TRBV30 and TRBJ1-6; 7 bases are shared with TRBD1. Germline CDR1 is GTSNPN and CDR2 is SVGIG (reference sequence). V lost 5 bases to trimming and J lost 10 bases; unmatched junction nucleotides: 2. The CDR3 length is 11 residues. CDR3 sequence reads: CAWDRDSPLHF. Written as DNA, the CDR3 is TGTGCCTGGGACAGGGACTCACCCCTCCACTTT. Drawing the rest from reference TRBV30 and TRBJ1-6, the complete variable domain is SQTIHQWPATLVQPVGSPLSLECTVEGTSNPNLYWYRQAAGRGLQLLFYSVGIGQISSEVPQNLSASRPQDRQFILSSKKLLLSDSGFYLCAWDRDSPLHFGNGTRLTVT.

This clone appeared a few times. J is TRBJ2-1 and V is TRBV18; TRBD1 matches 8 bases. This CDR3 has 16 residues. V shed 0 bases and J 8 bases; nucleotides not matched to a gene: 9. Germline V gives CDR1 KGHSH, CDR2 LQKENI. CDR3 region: CASSPPTGQGLYEQFF. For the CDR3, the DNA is TGTGCCAGCTCACCACCTACCGGACAGGGTTTATATGAGCAGTTCTTC.

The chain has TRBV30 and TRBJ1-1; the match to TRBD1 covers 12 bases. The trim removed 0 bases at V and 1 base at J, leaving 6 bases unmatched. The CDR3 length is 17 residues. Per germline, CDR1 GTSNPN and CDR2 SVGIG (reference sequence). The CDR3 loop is CAWSVMGQGAGNTEAFF. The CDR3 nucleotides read TGTGCCTGGAGTGTAATGGGACAGGGGGCAGGGAACACTGAAGCTTTCTTT.

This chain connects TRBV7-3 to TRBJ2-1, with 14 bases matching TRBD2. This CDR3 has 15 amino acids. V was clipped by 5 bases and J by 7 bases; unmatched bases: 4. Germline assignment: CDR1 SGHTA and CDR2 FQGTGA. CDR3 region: CASSPGLAGVNEQFF. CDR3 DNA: TGTGCCAGCAGCCCGGGACTAGCGGGAGTTAATGAGCAGTTCTTC.